This T cell receptor beta chain emerged from a study of T cell repertoires in cytomegalovirus infection. TCRdb recomputed calls from the reads with MiXCR, one row per CDR3 protein. The sample lists over 250,000 distinct CDR3 sequences; 22% were seen once. A word on this clonotype: Antigen: not known.

The J segment lost 7 bases and the V segment lost 5 bases, leaving 9 bases of the junction unmatched. This CDR3 comprises 14 residues. CDR1 is MNHNY and CDR2 is SVGAGI in the germline V gene (reference sequence). J is TRBJ2-5 and V is TRBV6-6; 8 positions match TRBD1. The source was cultured PBMCs, collected from culture after CMV antigen stimulation. The sequence was obtained from a human donor in good health (CMV status not recorded). Some clones in this sample may be carry-over from other donors' samples. In DNA, the CDR3 is TGTGCCAGCAGTGACCGACTAGGGACAGGGACCCAGTACTTC. As protein: CASSDRLGTGTQYF.